This T cell receptor (beta chain) was found in a study of cytomegalovirus exposure and HLA in healthy donors. Study-level information: About 79 million unique TCRs from HLA-typed donors were held in an early data release.

After removal of 2 bases from V and 3 bases from J, the junction contained 4 bases not matched to a gene. Germline V gene sequence: CDR1 MNHEY, CDR2 SVGAGI. This CDR3 has 15 residues. Broader study findings: About 87% or about 30% of the time was how often most TCR beta V segments were productive, according to an earlier analysis. Investigators reported around 150 TCR beta chains as tied to cytomegalovirus. Rarity marked most TCR sequences, yet some public TCRs occurred in many donors.

PCR was performed using 60 Vbeta and 13 Jbeta primers. Repertoires were generated with immunoSEQ multiplex PCR, while TCRdb's copy carries only in-frame clones and drops some. The sample holds about 150,000 clones, roughly 80% seen once. Worth noting for this clone: Its cognate antigen is unknown.

The chain recombines TRBV6-5 with TRBJ2-1, with 7 positions matching TRBD1. The sequenced sample was PBMCs. The sequence derives from a woman aged 45 to 65 in good health and CMV-seropositive. This CDR3 is CASSYDGTDYNEQFF. For the CDR3, the DNA is TGTGCCAGCAGTTACGATGGGACAGACTACAATGAGCAGTTCTTC.